A single sample gave rise to the 29 T cell receptor beta chains below, sequenced in a study of response to subunit inactivated influenza vaccine. TCRdb analysed the RT-PCR reads with MiXCR anew, one entry per CDR3 protein. The table has over 400,000 distinct CDR3 sequences, 10% to 11% seen once. The sequences come from PBMCs from blood, collected roughly 47 days after vaccination. The receptors derive from a man aged 50-59 years who received an inactivated influenza vaccine.

The chain is built from TRBV2 and TRBJ2-3; 7 nucleotides align to TRBD1. The CDR3 has 16 residues. Losses at the gene ends were 3 bases for V and 3 bases for J; bases not matched to a gene: 9. In germline, CDR1 is SNHLY, CDR2 FYNNEI. This CDR3 is CASSDPDRDFTDTQYF. The CDR3 region has the DNA TGTGCCAGCAGTGACCCTGACAGGGATTTTACAGATACGCAGTATTTT.

This chain connects TRBV20-1 to TRBJ2-3; the D gene is possibly TRBD1 (5 bases). This CDR3 has 16 amino acids. In germline, CDR1 is DFQATT, CDR2 SNEGSKA (reference sequence). Trimming left V 5 bases short and J 0 bases short, with 18 bases between. The CDR3 spells CSAGTRQFPSTDTQYF. The DNA for the CDR3 is TGCAGTGCTGGAACCCGACAGTTCCCTAGCACAGATACGCAGTATTTT.

This clonotype was observed a handful of times. The chain couples TRBV11-2 to TRBJ2-1; tentatively, D is TRBD2 (5 bases). Trimming pared 5 bases from V and 6 bases from J, leaving 14 bases between. The CDR3 covers 14 residues. Looked up from germline, CDR1 is SGHAT and CDR2 is FQNNGV. CDR3 loop: CASSLDLATNEQFF. The CDR3 DNA is TGTGCCAGCAGCCTCGACCTAGCAACCAATGAGCAGTTCTTC.

J is TRBJ1-2 and V is TRBV5-4; TRBD1 agrees at 9 bases. Germline CDR1 is SGHNT and CDR2 is YYREEE (reference sequence). With V trimmed by 3 bases and J by 7 bases, 4 bases remained unmatched. The CDR3 extends over 13 amino acids. The CDR3 loop reads CASSWTGESGYTF. In DNA form, the CDR3 reads TGTGCCAGCAGCTGGACAGGGGAGAGTGGCTACACCTTC.

The table lists this clonotype with many counts. This sequence joins TRBV10-2 and TRBJ2-5; possible D gene TRBD1, 6 bases. Trimming shortened V by 1 base and J by 2 bases, and 11 bases separated the two germline ends. Germline CDR1 is WSHSY and CDR2 is SAAADI. There are 15 residues in the CDR3. This CDR3 reads CASSEFRGPQETQYF. Written as DNA, the CDR3 is TGCGCCAGCAGTGAGTTCAGGGGCCCACAAGAGACCCAGTACTTC.

The chain has TRBV7-2 and TRBJ2-5, with D possibly called TRBD1 or TRBD2 (5 bases each). This CDR3 comprises 15 residues. The V end lost 0 bases, the J end lost 5 bases, and 13 bases lay between the germline ends. Germline CDR1 and CDR2: SGHTA and FQGNSA. The CDR3 here is CASSLARVAGETQYF. CDR3 coding DNA: TGTGCCAGCAGCTTAGCGCGGGTAGCAGGGGAGACCCAGTACTTC.

This clonotype was detected only a few times. The chain uses TRBV10-3 and TRBJ2-7; TRBD1 aligns across 12 bases. The CDR3 is made up of 16 amino acids. In germline, CDR1 is ENHRY, CDR2 SYGVKD. After removal of 6 bases from V and 3 bases from J, the junction contained 9 bases not matched to a gene. CDR3 sequence: CAISRGGTGGRYEQYF. Written as DNA, the CDR3 is TGTGCCATCAGCAGGGGGGGGACAGGGGGCCGCTACGAGCAGTACTTC.

This clonotype was recorded a few times. This rearrangement joins TRBV5-1 to TRBJ2-1; 8 bases map to TRBD2. From germline, CDR1 is SGHRS and CDR2 YFSETQ. The CDR3 runs to 13 residues. V shed 0 bases and J 9 bases; nucleotides not matched to a gene: 2. The CDR3 spells CASSLAGRGEQFF. In nucleotides, the CDR3 is TGCGCCAGCAGCTTGGCCGGGAGGGGTGAGCAGTTCTTC.

This chain joins TRBV20-1 and TRBJ1-5; D remains ambiguous. The ends were cut back, 6 bases at V and 0 bases at J, with 12 bases in the middle. This CDR3 has 14 amino acids. Germline V gene sequence: CDR1 DFQATT, CDR2 SNEGSKA (reference sequence). CDR3 coding DNA: TGCAGTGCGCGGACGGCTTATAGCAATCAGCCCCAGCATTTT. This translates into CSARTAYSNQPQHF.

This clonotype was seen more than once but under ten times. The J gene is TRBJ2-1, the V gene TRBV6-2 or TRBV6-3; 8 bases match TRBD2. CDR1 and CDR2 (germline): MNHEY, SVGEGT. With 7 bases clipped from V and 9 bases from J, the junction kept 11 bases outside the gene matches. CDR3 length equals 14 residues. The CDR3 region is CASTPGGGLAEQFF. CDR3 DNA sequence: TGTGCCAGCACCCCCGGGGGGGGGCTTGCTGAGCAGTTCTTC.

In its sample, this clonotype was seen a few times. CDR3 sequence (DNA): TGTGCCAGCAGTTACTCGGCAGGACTTATTTCCTACGAGCAGTACTTC. As protein: CASSYSAGLISYEQYF. The chain carries TRBV6-2 or TRBV6-3 and TRBJ2-7, with D perhaps TRBD2 (5 bases). Trimming pared 0 bases from V and 1 base from J, leaving 13 bases between. This CDR3 has 16 residues. Germline assignment: CDR1 MNHEY and CDR2 SVGEGT.

There are many counts of this clonotype. The chain couples TRBV7-9 to TRBJ1-2, with 9 bases lining up with TRBD1. CDR3 length: 16 residues. Trimming took 5 bases from V and 3 from J; bases not matched to a gene: 10. Germline V lookup: CDR1 SEHNR, CDR2 FQNEAQ (reference sequence). CDR3 nucleotides: TGTGCCAGCAGCCGGTCCCGGGACAGGGTGGACTATGGCTACACCTTC. This encodes CASSRSRDRVDYGYTF.

This clonotype was observed at least ten times. This chain joins TRBV29-1 and TRBJ2-5; D is unclear. Germline assignment: CDR1 SQVTM and CDR2 ANQGSEA. CDR3 length equals 11 residues. Deletions cut 5 bases from V and 5 bases from J, with 9 bases between. CDR3 sequence (DNA): TGCAGCGTTCGGGTTGGGGAGACCCAGTACTTC. This gives the protein CSVRVGETQYF.

The V call is TRBV5-1, the J call TRBJ1-1, with 7 bases aligning to TRBD1. There are 16 residues in the CDR3. The V gene end was trimmed by 4 bases and the J gene end by 1 base; junction bases not matched to a gene: 10. Germline CDR1 and CDR2: SGHRS and YFSETQ. The CDR3 sequence is CASSRRRQGANTEAFF. CDR3 nucleotides: TGCGCCAGCAGCCGGCGGCGACAGGGAGCGAACACTGAAGCTTTCTTT.

The chain couples TRBV7-2 to TRBJ2-2; TRBD2 matches at 11 bases. This CDR3 is 15 amino acids long. Trimming at V came to 6 bases and at J to 6 bases, leaving 6 bases not matched to a gene. Looked up from germline, CDR1 is SGHTA and CDR2 is FQGNSA. This CDR3 is CASRLLAGDAGELFF. The CDR3 region has the DNA TGTGCCAGCAGATTACTAGCGGGAGACGCCGGGGAGCTGTTTTTT.

In its sample, this clonotype was seen many times. The CDR3 here is CATQAGGPYEQYF. As DNA, the CDR3 is TGTGCCACCCAAGCGGGAGGGCCGTACGAGCAGTACTTC. The rearrangement joins TRBV6-2 or TRBV6-3 to TRBJ2-7; 10 positions agree with TRBD2. With V trimmed by 10 bases and J by 4 bases, 7 bases remained unmatched. Germline V gene lookup returns CDR1 MNHEY and CDR2 SVGEGT. This CDR3 has 13 residues.

This chain connects TRBV11-2 to TRBJ2-7; no clear D gene. V gave up 5 bases and J gave up 0 bases, with 14 bases separating them. The CDR3 sequence is 15 residues long. Germline assignment: CDR1 SGHAT and CDR2 FQNNGV. CDR3 nucleotides: TGTGCCAGCAGCCCGAACCACCATGTCTCCTACGAGCAGTACTTC. Protein: CASSPNHHVSYEQYF.

This chain links TRBV5-1 with TRBJ1-5; possible D gene TRBD1, 6 bases. The CDR3 runs to 14 residues. Looked up from germline, CDR1 is SGHRS and CDR2 is YFSETQ. The V and J ends lost 5 bases and 2 bases respectively, with 11 bases between them. Here the CDR3 DNA reads TGCGCCAGCAGTAAGGACAGTGGCAATCAGCCCCAGCATTTT. Amino acids: CASSKDSGNQPQHF.

This clonotype was counted many times. The V gene is TRBV6-5, the J gene TRBJ1-2, with a weak D call TRBD1 (6 bases). Looked up from germline, CDR1 is MNHEY and CDR2 is SVGAGI. The CDR3 spans 15 residues. V was clipped by 4 bases and J by 3 bases, with 15 bases between them. The CDR3 spells CASSSRTATDYGYTF. The CDR3 DNA reads as TGTGCCAGCAGTTCTCGGACAGCCACCGACTATGGCTACACCTTC.

This chain connects TRBV4-3 to TRBJ2-2; TRBD1 aligns across 7 bases. The trim removed 0 bases at V and 3 bases at J, leaving 4 bases unmatched. This CDR3 is built from 16 residues. From germline, CDR1 is LGHNA and CDR2 YSLEER. The CDR3 protein is CASSQEYRGDTGELFF. CDR3 coding DNA: TGCGCCAGCAGCCAAGAGTACAGGGGTGACACCGGGGAGCTGTTTTTT.

This clonotype was seen more than once but under ten times. The rearrangement links TRBV7-2 to TRBJ2-5, with D perhaps TRBD1 or TRBD2 (5 bases each). Germline V CDR1 and CDR2: SGHTA, FQGNSA. The CDR3 extends over 14 amino acids. V lost 10 bases and J lost 4, with 19 bases in between. The DNA of the CDR3 is TGTGCCACTTGGGGAGCGCACACAGGAGAGACCCAGTACTTC. It encodes CATWGAHTGETQYF. The whole variable domain, filled in from reference TRBV7-2 and TRBJ2-5, reads GAGVSQSPSNKVTEKGKDVELRCDPISGHTALYWYRQSLGQGLEFLIYFQGNSAPDKSGLPSDRFSAERTGGSVSTLTIQRTQQEDSAVYLCATWGAHTGETQYFGPGTRLLVL.

The CDR3 region is CASSPNAGVLGGELFF. CDR3 DNA sequence: TGTGCCAGCAGCCCCAACGCGGGCGTCTTGGGCGGGGAGCTGTTTTTT. V usage is TRBV5-5 and J usage is TRBJ2-2; D may be TRBD2 (5 bases). CDR1 and CDR2 from the germline V gene are SGHKS and YYEKEE (reference sequence). There are 16 residues in the CDR3. V was cut by 4 bases and J by 7 bases, with 20 bases left in between.

Many counts were recorded for this clonotype. The chain has TRBV4-3 and TRBJ2-1, with D tentatively TRBD1 or TRBD2 (6 bases each). This CDR3 region has 14 residues. Germline V lookup: CDR1 LGHNA, CDR2 YSLEER. Trimming took 5 bases from V and 9 from J, leaving 17 bases between them. The DNA of the CDR3 is TGCGCCAGCAGCAGTCAGGGGAGGAATAGTGAGCAGTTCTTC. Its translation is CASSSQGRNSEQFF.

This clonotype was seen only a few times. This sequence joins TRBV10-3 and TRBJ2-1; the match to TRBD2 covers 7 bases. Trimming cost V 6 bases and J 8 bases; bases outside gene matches: 7. Germline V CDR1 and CDR2: ENHRY, SYGVKD. There are 13 residues in the CDR3. CDR3: CAISTAGVDEQFF. The CDR3 DNA reads TGTGCCATCAGCACCGCGGGAGTGGATGAGCAGTTCTTC.

The table lists this clonotype with a few counts. The V gene is TRBV7-9, the J gene TRBJ1-6; TRBD1 is a possible D gene (5 bases). The ends were cut back, 5 bases at V and 8 bases at J, with 7 bases in the middle. The length of the CDR3 is 12 residues. The germline gives CDR1 SEHNR, CDR2 FQNEAQ (reference sequence). This CDR3 is CASSKTDSPLHF. The CDR3 bases are TGTGCCAGCAGCAAGACAGATTCACCCCTCCACTTT. The full variable domain, completed using reference TRBV7-9 and TRBJ1-6, is DTGVSQNPRHKITKRGQNVTFRCDPISEHNRLYWYRQTLGQGPEFLTYFQNEAQLEKSRLLSDRFSAERPKGSFSTLEIQRTEQGDSAMYLCASSKTDSPLHFGNGTRLTVT.

This clonotype occurred a few times. The chain has TRBV7-6 and TRBJ2-1; D possibly corresponds to TRBD2 (5 bases). CDR1 and CDR2 (germline): SGHVS, FNYEAQ. V was cut by 2 bases and J by 9 bases, with 17 bases left in between. The CDR3 totals 15 residues. The CDR3 bases are TGTGCCAGCAGCTTAATCGTCGGCGGAGGAGGTGAGCAGTTCTTC. This translates into CASSLIVGGGGEQFF.

This clonotype was seen at least ten times. This sequence joins TRBV9 and TRBJ2-5; maybe TRBD1 (5 bases). This CDR3 spans 15 amino acids. Trimming shortened V by 7 bases and J by 3 bases, and 19 bases separated the two germline ends. Per germline, CDR1 SGDLS and CDR2 YYNGEE. The CDR3 reads CASSVQATHEETQYF. CDR3 nucleotides: TGTGCCAGCTCTGTACAGGCGACCCATGAAGAGACCCAGTACTTC.

This clonotype occurred a few times. This sequence joins TRBV20-1 and TRBJ2-3, with a weak D call TRBD2 (6 bases). The CDR3 length is 11 residues. V lost 5 bases and J 6 bases, leaving 9 bases between the germline ends. The germline V gene encodes CDR1 DFQATT and CDR2 SNEGSKA (reference sequence). CDR3 in amino acids: CSARRGDTQYF. The DNA of the CDR3 is TGCAGTGCTCGTCGGGGGGATACGCAGTATTTT.

This clonotype was picked up a small number of times. The CDR3 sequence: CSARTISGANVLTF. The CDR3 bases are TGCAGTGCGCGGACCATCTCTGGGGCCAACGTCCTGACTTTC. The V call is TRBV20-1, the J call TRBJ2-6; D unclear. V was clipped by 6 bases and J by 0 bases, with 9 bases between them. CDR1 is DFQATT and CDR2 is SNEGSKA in the germline V gene (reference sequence). The CDR3 is made up of 14 amino acids.